This T cell receptor (beta chain) derives from a study of OX40 agonist ivuxolimab in advanced cancers. At the level of the study: At 0.01 to 10 mg/kg, ivuxolimab was administered intravenously to patients every 2 weeks. One patient with hepatocellular carcinoma and two with cutaneous melanoma, three in all, had partial responses.

Germline CDR1 reads KGHSH; CDR2 reads LQKENI. The CDR3 contains 18 residues. V lost 2 bases, J lost 5 bases, and 11 bases stayed unmatched. Sequenced by immunoSEQ multiplex PCR; TCRdb stores in-frame clones only, minus some. The table records 60,000 to 85,000 clones, 70% to 80% of them present only once. The chain joins TRBV18 to TRBJ2-2; 10 bases fit TRBD1. Sequencing was performed on CD4+ or CD8+ T cells sorted from blood, taken in a trial of the OX40 agonist ivuxolimab. This receptor was taken from an adult with an advanced solid tumor such as melanoma, head and neck, liver or kidney cancer. CDR3 amino acids: CASSPLVTGGLVTGELFF. In DNA, the CDR3 is TGTGCCAGCTCACCATTGGTGACAGGGGGCCTTGTGACCGGGGAGCTGTTTTTT.